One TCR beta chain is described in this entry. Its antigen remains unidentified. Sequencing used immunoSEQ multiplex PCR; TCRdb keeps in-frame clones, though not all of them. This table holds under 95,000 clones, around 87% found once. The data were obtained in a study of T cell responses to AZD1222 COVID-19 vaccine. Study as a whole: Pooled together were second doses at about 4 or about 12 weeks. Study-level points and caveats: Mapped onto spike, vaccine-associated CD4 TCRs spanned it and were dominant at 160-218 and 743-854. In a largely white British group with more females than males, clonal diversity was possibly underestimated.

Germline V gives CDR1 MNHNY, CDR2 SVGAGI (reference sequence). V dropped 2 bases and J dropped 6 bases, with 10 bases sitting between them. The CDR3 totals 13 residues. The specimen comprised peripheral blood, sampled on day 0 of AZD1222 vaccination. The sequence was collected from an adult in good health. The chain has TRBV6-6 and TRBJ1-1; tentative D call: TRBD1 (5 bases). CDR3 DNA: TGTGCCAGCAGTTACACGGGGGTAGCTGAAGCTTTCTTT. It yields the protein CASSYTGVAEAFF.